This T cell receptor (beta chain) was documented in a study of T cell changes during pregnancy in multiple sclerosis. V was cut by 5 bases and J by 8 bases, with 13 bases left in between. CDR3 length: 13 amino acids. Looked up from germline, CDR1 is SGHAT and CDR2 is FQDESV (reference sequence). The assay was immunoSEQ multiplex PCR, and TCRdb's table has in-frame clones only and misses some. The data hold 75,000 to 95,000 clones, with 85% to 95% observed a single time. The clonotype comes from a female donor in good health, enrolled as a control in a pregnancy study. Sample: peripheral blood, taken in the first trimester of pregnancy. V usage is TRBV11-1 and J usage is TRBJ2-1, with D possibly matching TRBD2 (7 bases). The CDR3: CASSGGAVDEQFF. In nucleotides, the CDR3 is TGTGCCAGCAGCGGGGGGGCCGTTGATGAGCAGTTCTTC.